This T cell receptor beta chain is drawn from a study of CXCR3-negative and CXCR3-positive naive CD8 T cells. Germline V gene sequence: CDR1 SGHNT, CDR2 YYREEE (reference sequence). The length of the CDR3 is 13 residues. Concerning this clonotype itself: As yet, its antigen is unknown.

Study-level points and caveats: The level of CXCR3 expression partially decreased after cryopreservation; the majority of assays used fresh PBMCs. Naive subsets did not differ in surface CD5, and TRB CDR3 properties served to infer TCR strength. Diversity was high in both naive subsets and much lower in memory cells. In CXCR3-positive naive cells, the TRB CDR3s were more hydrophobic than in CXCR3-negative naive cells.

Researchers prepared the TRB cDNA libraries using 5' RACE with UMI labels. No DNA is given; TCRdb re-called the 5' RACE reads and lists each CDR3 protein once. The repertoire table contains roughly 7,200 distinct CDR3 sequences. This sequence was found in a human donor in good health. Some clones in this sample may be carry-over from other donors' samples. The specimen sequenced was naive CXCR3+ CD8+ T cells from blood. Subset specified: CD45RO-CCR7+CD27+CD95- naive CD8+ T cells expressing CXCR3 (TNR3+). The chain links TRBV5-4 to TRBJ1-1. The CDR3 reads CEGSFGVGTEAFF.